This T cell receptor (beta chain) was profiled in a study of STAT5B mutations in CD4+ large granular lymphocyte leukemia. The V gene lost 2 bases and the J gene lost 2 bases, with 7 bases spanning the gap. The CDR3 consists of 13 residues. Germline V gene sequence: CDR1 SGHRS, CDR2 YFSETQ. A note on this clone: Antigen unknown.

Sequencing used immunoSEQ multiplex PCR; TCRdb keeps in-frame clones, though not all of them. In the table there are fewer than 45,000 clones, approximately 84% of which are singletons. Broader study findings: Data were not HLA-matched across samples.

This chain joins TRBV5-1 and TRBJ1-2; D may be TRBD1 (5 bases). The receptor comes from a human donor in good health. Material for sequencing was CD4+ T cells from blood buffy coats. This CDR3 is CASSFDSNYGYTF. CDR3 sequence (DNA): TGCGCCAGCAGCTTCGACAGCAACTATGGCTACACCTTC. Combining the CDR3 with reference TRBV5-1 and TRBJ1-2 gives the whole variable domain KAGVTQTPRYLIKTRGQQVTLSCSPISGHRSVSWYQQTPGQGLQFLFEYFSETQRNKGNFPGRFSGRQFSNSRSEMNVSTLELGDSALYLCASSFDSNYGYTFGSGTRLTVV.